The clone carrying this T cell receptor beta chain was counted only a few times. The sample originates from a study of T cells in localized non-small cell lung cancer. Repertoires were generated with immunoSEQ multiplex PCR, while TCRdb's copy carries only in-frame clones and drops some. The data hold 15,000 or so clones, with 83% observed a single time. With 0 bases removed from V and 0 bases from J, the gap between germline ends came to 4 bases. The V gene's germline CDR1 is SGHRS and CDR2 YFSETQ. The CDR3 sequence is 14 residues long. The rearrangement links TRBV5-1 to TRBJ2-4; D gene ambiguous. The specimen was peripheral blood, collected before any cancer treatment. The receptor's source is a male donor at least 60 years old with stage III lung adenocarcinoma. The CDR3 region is CASSLELAKNIQYF. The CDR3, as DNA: TGCGCCAGCAGCTTGGAACTAGCCAAAAACATTCAGTACTTC.